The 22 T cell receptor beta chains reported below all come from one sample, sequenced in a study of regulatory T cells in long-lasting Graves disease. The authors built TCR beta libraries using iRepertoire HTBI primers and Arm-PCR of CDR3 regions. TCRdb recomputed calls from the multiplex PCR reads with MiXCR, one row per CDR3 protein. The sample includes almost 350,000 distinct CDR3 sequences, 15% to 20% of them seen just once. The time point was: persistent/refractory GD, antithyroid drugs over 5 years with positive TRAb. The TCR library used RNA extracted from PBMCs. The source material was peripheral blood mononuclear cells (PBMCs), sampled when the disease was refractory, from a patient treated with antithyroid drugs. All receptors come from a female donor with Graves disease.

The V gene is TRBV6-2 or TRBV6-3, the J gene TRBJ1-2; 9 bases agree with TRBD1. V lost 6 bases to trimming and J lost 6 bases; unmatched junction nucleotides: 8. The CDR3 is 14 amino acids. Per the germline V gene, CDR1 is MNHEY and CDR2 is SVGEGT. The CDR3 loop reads CASSPDRGQHGYTF. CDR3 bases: TGTGCCAGCAGCCCGGACAGGGGACAACATGGCTACACCTTC.

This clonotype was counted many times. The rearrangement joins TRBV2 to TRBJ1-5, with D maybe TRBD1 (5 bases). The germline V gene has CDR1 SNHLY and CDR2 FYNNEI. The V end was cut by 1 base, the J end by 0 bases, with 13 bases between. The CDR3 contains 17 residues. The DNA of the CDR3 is TGTGCCAGCAGTGAAGGGGCAGGGACCTATAGCAATCAGCCCCAGCATTTT. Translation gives CASSEGAGTYSNQPQHF.

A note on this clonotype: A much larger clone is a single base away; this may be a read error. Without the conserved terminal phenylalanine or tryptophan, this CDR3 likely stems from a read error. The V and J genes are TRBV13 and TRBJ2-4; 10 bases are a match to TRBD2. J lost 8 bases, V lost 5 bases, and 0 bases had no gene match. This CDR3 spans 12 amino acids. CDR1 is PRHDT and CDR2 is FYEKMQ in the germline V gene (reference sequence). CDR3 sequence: CASSLAGDIQYL. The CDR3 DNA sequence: TGTGCCAGCAGCCTAGCGGGGGACATTCAGTACCTC.

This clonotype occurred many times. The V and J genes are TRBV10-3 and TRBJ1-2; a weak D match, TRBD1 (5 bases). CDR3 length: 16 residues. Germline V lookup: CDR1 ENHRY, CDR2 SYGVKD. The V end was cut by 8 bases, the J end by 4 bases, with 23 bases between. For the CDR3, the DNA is TGTGCCATCGCCTCCTACAAGGGGCAACGGGCCTATGGCTACACCTTC. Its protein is CAIASYKGQRAYGYTF.

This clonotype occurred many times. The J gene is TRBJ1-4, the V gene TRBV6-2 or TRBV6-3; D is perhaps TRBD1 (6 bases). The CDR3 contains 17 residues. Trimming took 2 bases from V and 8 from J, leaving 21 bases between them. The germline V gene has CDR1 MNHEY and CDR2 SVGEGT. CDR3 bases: TGTGCCAGCAGTTACCGCGCGCGGGGGCAGGGTGTGGAAAAACTGTTTTTT. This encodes CASSYRARGQGVEKLFF.

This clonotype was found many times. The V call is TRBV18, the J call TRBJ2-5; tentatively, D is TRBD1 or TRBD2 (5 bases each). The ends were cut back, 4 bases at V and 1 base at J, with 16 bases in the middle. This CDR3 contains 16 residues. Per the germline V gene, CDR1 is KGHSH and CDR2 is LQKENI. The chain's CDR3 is CASSRYGTLGQETQYF. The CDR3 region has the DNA TGTGCCAGCTCACGATACGGGACCCTGGGCCAAGAGACCCAGTACTTC. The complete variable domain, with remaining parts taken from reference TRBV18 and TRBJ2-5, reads NAGVMQNPRHLVRRRGQEARLRCSPMKGHSHVYWYRQLPEEGLKFMVYLQKENIIDESGMPKERFSAEFPKEGPSILRIQQVVRGDSAAYFCASSRYGTLGQETQYFGPGTRLLVL.

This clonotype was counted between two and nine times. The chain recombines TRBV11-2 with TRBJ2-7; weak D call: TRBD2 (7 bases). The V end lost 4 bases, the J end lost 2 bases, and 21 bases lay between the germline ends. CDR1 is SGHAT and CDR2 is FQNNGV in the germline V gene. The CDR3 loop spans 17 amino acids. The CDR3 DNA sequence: TGTGCCAGCAGCTGGAAGAGCTACGCGGGGGCCCCCTACGAGCAGTACTTC. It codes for CASSWKSYAGAPYEQYF.

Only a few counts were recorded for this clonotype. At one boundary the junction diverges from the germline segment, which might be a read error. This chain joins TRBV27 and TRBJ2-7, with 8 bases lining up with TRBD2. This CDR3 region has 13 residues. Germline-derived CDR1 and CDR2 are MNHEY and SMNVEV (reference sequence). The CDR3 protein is CASSFSGGYEQHF. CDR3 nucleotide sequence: TGTGCCAGCAGTTTCAGCGGGGGCTACGAGCAGCACTTC.

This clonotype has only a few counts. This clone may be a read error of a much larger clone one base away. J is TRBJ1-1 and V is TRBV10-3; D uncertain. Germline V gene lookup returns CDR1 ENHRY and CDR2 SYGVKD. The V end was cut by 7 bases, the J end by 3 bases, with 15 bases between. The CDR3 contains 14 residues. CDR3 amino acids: CAIKKDWSDTEAFF. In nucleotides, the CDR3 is TGTGCCATCAAGAAGGACTGGTCGGACACTGAAGCTTTCTTT.

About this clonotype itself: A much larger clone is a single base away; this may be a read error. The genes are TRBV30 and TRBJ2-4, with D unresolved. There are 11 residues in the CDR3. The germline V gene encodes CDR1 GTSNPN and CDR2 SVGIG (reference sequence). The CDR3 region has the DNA TGTGTCTGGAGTGTGCGGAACATTCAGTACTTC. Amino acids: CVWSVRNIQYF.

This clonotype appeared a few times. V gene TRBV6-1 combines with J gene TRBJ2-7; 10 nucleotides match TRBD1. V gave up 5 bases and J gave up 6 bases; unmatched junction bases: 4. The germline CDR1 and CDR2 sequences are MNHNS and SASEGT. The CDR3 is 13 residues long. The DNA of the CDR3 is TGTGCCAGCAGTCCCCGGGACAGGGGCGAGCAGTACTTC. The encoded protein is CASSPRDRGEQYF.

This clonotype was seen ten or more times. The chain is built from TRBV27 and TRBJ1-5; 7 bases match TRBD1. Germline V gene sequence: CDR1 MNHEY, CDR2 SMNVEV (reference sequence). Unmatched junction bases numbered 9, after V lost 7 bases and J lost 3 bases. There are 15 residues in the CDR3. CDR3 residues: CASTRAGGYNQPQHF. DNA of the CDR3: TGTGCCAGCACTCGGGCAGGGGGTTACAATCAGCCCCAGCATTTT.

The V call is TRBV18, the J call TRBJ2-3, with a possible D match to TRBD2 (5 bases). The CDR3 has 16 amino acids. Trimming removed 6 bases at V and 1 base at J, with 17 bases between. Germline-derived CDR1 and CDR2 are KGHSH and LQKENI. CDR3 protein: CASSSGRGLGTDTQYF. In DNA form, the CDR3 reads TGTGCCAGCTCGTCGGGTCGAGGACTTGGCACAGATACGCAGTATTTT. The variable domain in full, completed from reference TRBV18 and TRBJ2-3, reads NAGVMQNPRHLVRRRGQEARLRCSPMKGHSHVYWYRQLPEEGLKFMVYLQKENIIDESGMPKERFSAEFPKEGPSILRIQQVVRGDSAAYFCASSSGRGLGTDTQYFGPGTRLTVL.

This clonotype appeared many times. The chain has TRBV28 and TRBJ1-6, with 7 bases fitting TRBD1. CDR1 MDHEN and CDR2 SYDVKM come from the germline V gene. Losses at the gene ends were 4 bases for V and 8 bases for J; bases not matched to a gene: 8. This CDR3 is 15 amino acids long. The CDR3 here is CASSSLQGQDSPLHF. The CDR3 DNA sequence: TGTGCCAGCAGTTCATTACAGGGGCAGGATTCACCCCTCCACTTT.

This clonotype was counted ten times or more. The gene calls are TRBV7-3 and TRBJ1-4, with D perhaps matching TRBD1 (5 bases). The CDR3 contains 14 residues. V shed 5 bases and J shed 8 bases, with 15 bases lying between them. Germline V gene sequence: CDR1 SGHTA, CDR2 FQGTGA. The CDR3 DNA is TGTGCCAGCAGCCAGGGAGGACCGGGGGAAAAACTGTTTTTT. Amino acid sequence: CASSQGGPGEKLFF. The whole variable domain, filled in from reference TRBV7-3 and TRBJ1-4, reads GAGVSQTPSNKVTEKGKYVELRCDPISGHTALYWYRQSLGQGPEFLIYFQGTGAADDSGLPNDRFFAVRPEGSVSTLKIQRTERGDSAVYLCASSQGGPGEKLFFGSGTQLSVL.

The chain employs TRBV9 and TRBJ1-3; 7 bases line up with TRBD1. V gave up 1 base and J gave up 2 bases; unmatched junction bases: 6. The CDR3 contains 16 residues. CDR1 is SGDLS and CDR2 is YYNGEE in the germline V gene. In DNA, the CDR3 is TGTGCCAGCAGCGTAACAGGGGAAAGGGCTGGAAACACCATATATTTT. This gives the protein CASSVTGERAGNTIYF.

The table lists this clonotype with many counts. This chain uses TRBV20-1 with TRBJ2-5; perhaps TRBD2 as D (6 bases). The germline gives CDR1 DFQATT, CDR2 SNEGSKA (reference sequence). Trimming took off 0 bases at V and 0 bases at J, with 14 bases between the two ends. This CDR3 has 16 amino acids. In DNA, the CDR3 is TGCAGTGCTAGAGATCGACTAGTTCATCACCAAGAGACCCAGTACTTC. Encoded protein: CSARDRLVHHQETQYF.

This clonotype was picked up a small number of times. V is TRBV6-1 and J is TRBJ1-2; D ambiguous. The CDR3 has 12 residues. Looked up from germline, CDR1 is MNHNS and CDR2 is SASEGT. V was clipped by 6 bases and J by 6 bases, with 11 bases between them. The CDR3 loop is CASSIRVNGYTF. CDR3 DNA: TGTGCCAGCAGCATTCGAGTTAATGGCTACACCTTC.

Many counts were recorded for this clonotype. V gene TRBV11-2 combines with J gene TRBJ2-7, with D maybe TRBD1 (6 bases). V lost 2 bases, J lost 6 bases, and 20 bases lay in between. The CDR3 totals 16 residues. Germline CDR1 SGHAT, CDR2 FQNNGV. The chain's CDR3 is CASSLRERTASPEQYF. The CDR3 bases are TGTGCCAGCAGCTTAAGGGAGCGGACAGCCTCCCCCGAGCAGTACTTC.

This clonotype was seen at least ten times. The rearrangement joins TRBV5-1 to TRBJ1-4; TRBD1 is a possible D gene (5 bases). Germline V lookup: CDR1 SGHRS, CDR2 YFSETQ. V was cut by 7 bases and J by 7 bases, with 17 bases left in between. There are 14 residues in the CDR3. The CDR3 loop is CASAPGREGEKLFF. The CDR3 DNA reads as TGCGCCAGCGCCCCAGGCAGGGAGGGTGAAAAACTGTTTTTT.

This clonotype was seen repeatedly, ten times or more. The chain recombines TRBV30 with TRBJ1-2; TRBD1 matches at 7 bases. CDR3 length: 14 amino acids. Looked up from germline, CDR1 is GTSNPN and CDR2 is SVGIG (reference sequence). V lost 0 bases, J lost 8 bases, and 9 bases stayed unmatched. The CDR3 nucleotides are TGTGCCTGGAGTGTACCGGCGGGGGGACAGGGCTACACCTTC. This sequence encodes CAWSVPAGGQGYTF.

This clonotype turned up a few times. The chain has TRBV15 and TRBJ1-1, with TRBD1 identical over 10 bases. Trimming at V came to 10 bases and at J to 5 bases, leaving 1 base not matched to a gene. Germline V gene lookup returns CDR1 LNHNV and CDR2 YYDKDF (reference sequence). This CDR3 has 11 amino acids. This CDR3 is CARTGGTEAFF. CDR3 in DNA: TGTGCCAGGACAGGGGGGACTGAAGCTTTCTTT.